This is a list of T cell receptor beta chains from one sample in a study of post-analysis software for immune sequencing data. TCRdb called the PCR reads again in MiXCR, with one record for every CDR3 protein. The sample consists of roughly 170,000 distinct CDR3 sequences, approximately 31% of them appearing once. Material for sequencing was blood. The receptors shown here come from a girl between 10 and 17 years old with multiple sclerosis. The CDR3 runs from the conserved cysteine through the conserved F or W. Fields, in order: D gene, V gene, clone size, J gene, CDR3 DNA, CDR3 protein. A D gene is named only where the DNA matches it firmly. Clone size appears in some rows only: once, few, many, or a class for an expanded clone.

TRBD2	TRBV2	NA	TRBJ2-2	TGTGCCAGCAGCGTTAGCGGGAGTGGGGAGCTGTTTTTT	CASSVSGSGELFF
NA	TRBV10-3	NA	TRBJ2-1	TGTGCCTTCAGCGGCGGGGTCGGCAATGAGCAGTTTTTC	CAFSGGVGNEQFF
NA	TRBV12-3/TRBV12-4	few	TRBJ1-5	TGTGCCAGCAGTTTTACAGGCGGATCTCAGCCCCAGCATTTT	CASSFTGGSQPQHF
TRBD2	TRBV7-2	NA	TRBJ2-1	TGTGCCAGCAGCTTAGCCGTGACTAGCGGGCGCTCTTACTGCAATGAGCAGTTCTTC	CASSLAVTSGRSYCNEQFF
NA	TRBV5-1	few	TRBJ1-5	TGCGCCAGCATCCTTCAGCGTGCCCAGCATTTT	CASILQRAQHF
NA	TRBV12-3/TRBV12-4	NA	TRBJ2-7	TGTGCCAGCAGTCTAGAGGCAGGGCGCAACGAGCAGTACTTC	CASSLEAGRNEQYF
NA	TRBV5-8	NA	TRBJ1-1	TGTGCCAGCAGCTTTCCACAGAACACTGAAGCTTTCTTT	CASSFPQNTEAFF
NA	TRBV7-8	NA	TRBJ2-1	TGTGCCAGCAGCTCTGACCGAATACGCTCCTACAATGAGCAGTTCTTC	CASSSDRIRSYNEQFF
TRBD2	TRBV7-8	NA	TRBJ2-1	TGTGCCAGCAGCTTTTCTAGCGGGAGCCCCTCCTACAATAAGCAGTTCTTC	CASSFSSGSPSYNKQFF
TRBD2	TRBV10-3	many	TRBJ2-3	TGTGCCATCAGTGAACCCAGCGGGAGCGGAGATACGCAGTATTTT	CAISEPSGSGDTQYF
TRBD1	TRBV15	many	TRBJ2-5	TGTGCCACCAGCAGGTCGTGGACAGGGAAAGAGACCCAGTACTTC	CATSRSWTGKETQYF
TRBD1	TRBV5-1	NA	TRBJ2-5	TGCGCCAGCAGCTTAAGACAGGGGGCGAAAGAGACCCAGTACTTC	CASSLRQGAKETQYF
TRBD1	TRBV25-1	NA	TRBJ1-1	TGTGCCAGCAGTGAACCCCGGGACAGGGAGAACACTGAAGCTTTCTTT	CASSEPRDRENTEAFF
TRBD2	TRBV7-3	NA	TRBJ2-3	TGTGCCAGCAGCTTAGCGGGAGGTAGTGGAAATACGCAGTATTTT	CASSLAGGSGNTQYF
NA	TRBV20-1	few	TRBJ2-1	TGCAGTGCTAGAGTAGATGACTACAATGAGCAGTTCTTC	CSARVDDYNEQFF
TRBD1	TRBV6-6	NA	TRBJ1-5	TGTGCCAGCAGTCCCCGGGGGACAGGGGGCAATCAGCCCCAGCATTTT	CASSPRGTGGNQPQHF
TRBD2	TRBV27	many	TRBJ2-3	TGTGCCAGCAGAGCCGGGACTACCGGCACAGATACGCAGTATTTT	CASRAGTTGTDTQYF
TRBD2	TRBV20-1	NA	TRBJ2-1	TGCAGTGCTAGAATCCCCCGGGGGGGCTTCTACAATGAGCAGTTCTTC	CSARIPRGGFYNEQFF
TRBD2	TRBV7-9	NA	TRBJ2-7	TGTGCCAGCAGCTCTCTAGCGGGAGAAAGTTACGAGCAGTACTTC	CASSSLAGESYEQYF
NA	TRBV29-1	many	TRBJ2-7	TGCAGCGTTGTTGAGGGAGGTGCGGGCTACGAGCAGTACTTC	CSVVEGGAGYEQYF
TRBD1	TRBV7-2	few	TRBJ2-4	TGTGCCAGCAGTTTTCAACCGGGACAGGGTCTAAACATTCAGTACTTC	CASSFQPGQGLNIQYF
TRBD1	TRBV28	NA	TRBJ2-5	TGTGCCAGCAGTCCGAGATATACAGGGGAAGGAGAGGGAGAGACCCAGTACTTC	CASSPRYTGEGEGETQYF
NA	TRBV11-2	many	TRBJ2-5	TGTGCCAGCAGCCCCGGGACCCAAGAGACCCAGTACTTC	CASSPGTQETQYF
NA	TRBV4-1	many	TRBJ2-3	TGCGCCAGCAGCCAAGAGGAGGCAGATACGCAGTATTTT	CASSQEEADTQYF
TRBD1	TRBV20-1	few	TRBJ1-1	TGCAGTGCTGGAGACAGGGACACTGAAGCTTTCTTT	CSAGDRDTEAFF
TRBD2	TRBV20-1	NA	TRBJ2-2	TGCAGTGCTAGAGTCCTGACTAGCGGGAACACCGGGGAGCTGTTTTTT	CSARVLTSGNTGELFF